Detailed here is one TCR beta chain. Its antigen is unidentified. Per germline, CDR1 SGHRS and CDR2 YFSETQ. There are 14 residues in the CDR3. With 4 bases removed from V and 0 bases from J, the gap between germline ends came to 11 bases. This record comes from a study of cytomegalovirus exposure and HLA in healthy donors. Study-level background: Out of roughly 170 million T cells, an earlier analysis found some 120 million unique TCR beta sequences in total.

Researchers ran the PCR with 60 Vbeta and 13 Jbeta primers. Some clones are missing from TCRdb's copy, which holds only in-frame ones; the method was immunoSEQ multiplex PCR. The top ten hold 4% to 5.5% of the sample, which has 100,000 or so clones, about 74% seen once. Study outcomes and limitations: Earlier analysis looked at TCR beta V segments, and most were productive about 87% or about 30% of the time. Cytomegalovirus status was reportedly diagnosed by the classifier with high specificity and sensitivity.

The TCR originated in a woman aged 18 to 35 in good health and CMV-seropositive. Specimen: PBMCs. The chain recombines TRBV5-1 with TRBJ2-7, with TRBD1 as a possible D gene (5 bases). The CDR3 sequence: CASSADSFSYEQYF. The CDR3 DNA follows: TGCGCCAGCAGCGCAGACAGCTTCTCCTACGAGCAGTACTTC.